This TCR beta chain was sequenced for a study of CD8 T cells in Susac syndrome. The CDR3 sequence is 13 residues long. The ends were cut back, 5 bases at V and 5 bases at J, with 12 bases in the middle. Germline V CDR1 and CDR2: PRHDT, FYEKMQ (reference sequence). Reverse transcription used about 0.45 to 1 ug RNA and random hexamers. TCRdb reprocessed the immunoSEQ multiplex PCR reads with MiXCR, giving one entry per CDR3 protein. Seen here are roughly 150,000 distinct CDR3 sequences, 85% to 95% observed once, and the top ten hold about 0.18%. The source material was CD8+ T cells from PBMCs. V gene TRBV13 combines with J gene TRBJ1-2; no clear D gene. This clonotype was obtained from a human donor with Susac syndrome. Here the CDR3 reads CASSPGRDYGYTF. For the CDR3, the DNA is TGTGCCAGCAGCCCGGGCCGGGATTATGGCTACACCTTC.